Sequencing of this T cell receptor beta chain was carried out in a study of spatial heterogeneity in lung cancer. As for the study in general: In the raw reads, each unique TCR and UMI combination was present more than ten times on average.

In this sample, this clonotype turned up many times. Stated time point: sample taken at primary tumor resection. This CDR3 has 14 residues. The junction had 11 bases not matched to a gene; V was cut back by 9 bases and J by 4 bases. CDR1 and CDR2 (germline): SGHRS, YFSETQ. TCRdb reprocessed the 5' RACE reads with MiXCR, giving one entry per CDR3 protein. Among just over 75,000 distinct CDR3 sequences, 8% were seen once, and the ten largest hold under 8%. This sample comprised PBMCs, obtained at surgery. This receptor was taken from a male donor with early-stage non-small cell lung cancer. The V call is TRBV5-1, the J call TRBJ2-3; 7 bases are a match to TRBD2. Written as DNA, the CDR3 is TGCGCCACCAGGCCGGGCGGGGGAGCAGATACGCAGTATTTT. This codes for CATRPGGGADTQYF.